A single sample is the source of the 29 T cell receptor beta chains below, sequenced in a study of T cells in Graves' hyperthyroidism and ophthalmopathy. Amplification of TCR beta CDR3 regions used RNA as the template. TCR CDR3 regions were first amplified by RT-PCR with HTBI primers. TCRdb independently ran MiXCR on the multiplex PCR reads; one entry per CDR3 protein. The repertoire holds 550,000 to 700,000 distinct CDR3 sequences, with around 46% as singletons. The material sequenced was peripheral blood or thyroid tissue (not recorded which). All receptors derive from an adult woman with Graves' disease, either hyperthyroidism or ophthalmopathy (not recorded which).

The chain combines TRBV29-1 with TRBJ1-1, with D unresolved. There are 13 residues in the CDR3. Germline CDR1 is SQVTM and CDR2 is ANQGSEA. With 4 bases removed from V and 0 bases from J, the gap between germline ends came to 9 bases. CDR3 loop: CSVVGTMNTEAFF. The DNA of the CDR3 is TGCAGCGTTGTGGGCACCATGAACACTGAAGCTTTCTTT.

There are a few counts of this clonotype. The chain's CDR3 is CASRGQGAHYGYTF. CDR3 coding DNA: TGTGCCAGCAGGGGACAGGGGGCCCACTATGGCTACACCTTC. The chain employs TRBV6-6 and TRBJ1-2; 12 nucleotides agree with TRBD1. The CDR3 has 14 amino acids. CDR1 and CDR2 (germline): MNHNY, SVGAGI (reference sequence). Trimming at V came to 6 bases and at J to 3 bases, leaving 2 bases not matched to a gene.

This clonotype was seen ten or more times. The CDR3 here is CASSQIYDGGGYEQYF. The CDR3 DNA reads as TGCGCCAGCAGCCAAATCTACGACGGAGGTGGCTACGAGCAGTACTTC. This chain joins TRBV5-1 and TRBJ2-7; tentatively, D is TRBD2 (5 bases). V lost 4 bases, J lost 3 bases, and 20 bases lay in between. CDR1 is SGHRS, CDR2 YFSETQ, per germline. The CDR3 totals 16 residues.

About this clonotype: One end of the junction is discordant with germline, which a read error may explain. The V gene is TRBV10-2, the J gene TRBJ1-2; TRBD1 agrees at 10 bases. The CDR3 contains 11 residues. Germline V gene data show CDR1 as WSHSY and CDR2 as SAAADI. CDR3 amino acids: CASSLPGQGDF. CDR3 nucleotides: TGCGCCAGCTCCCTCCCTGGACAGGGGGACTTC.

This rearrangement joins TRBV11-2 to TRBJ1-1; 7 bases align to TRBD1. The CDR3 totals 13 residues. From germline, CDR1 is SGHAT and CDR2 FQNNGV. The V gene end was trimmed by 1 base and the J gene end by 11 bases; junction bases not matched to a gene: 7. The CDR3 DNA follows: TGTGCCAGCAGCTTAGGACAGGGTGTAACGGCTTTCTTT. It codes for CASSLGQGVTAFF. Supplemented by reference TRBV11-2 and TRBJ1-1, the full variable domain reads EAGVAQSPRYKIIEKRQSVAFWCNPISGHATLYWYQQILGQGPKLLIQFQNNGVVDDSQLPKDRFSAERLKGVDSTLKIQPAKLEDSAVYLCASSLGQGVTAFFGQGTRLTVV.

CDR3 in DNA: TGTGCCAGCAGCTCCTTCGACAGGGCTGGGGCCAACGTCCTGACTTTC. It yields the protein CASSSFDRAGANVLTF. The genes are TRBV5-4 and TRBJ2-6; 7 nucleotides align to TRBD1. Germline assignment: CDR1 SGHNT and CDR2 YYREEE (reference sequence). The CDR3 extends over 16 amino acids. The V segment lost 3 bases and the J segment 2 bases; nucleotides outside the gene matches: 5.

This chain links TRBV20-1 with TRBJ2-7; 8 bases agree with TRBD1. Germline V gene lookup returns CDR1 DFQATT and CDR2 SNEGSKA (reference sequence). V lost 3 bases and J lost 3; bases outside the gene matches: 7. The CDR3 length is 14 residues. The chain's CDR3 is CSARGVGTGYEQYF. In DNA form, the CDR3 reads TGCAGTGCTAGGGGTGTGGGGACAGGCTACGAGCAGTACTTC.

This clonotype showed up many times. The gene calls are TRBV25-1 and TRBJ2-5; D is tentatively TRBD1 or TRBD2 (6 bases each). This CDR3 has 15 residues. CDR1 and CDR2 from the germline V gene are MGHDK and SYGVNS. Trimming cost V 3 bases and J 4 bases, with 15 bases left between them. The CDR3 loop reads CASSDLGGGGETQYF. The CDR3 DNA reads as TGTGCCAGCAGTGACTTAGGTGGAGGGGGAGAGACCCAGTACTTC.

The count of this clonotype is one. The chain carries TRBV10-3 and TRBJ1-6, with TRBD1 matching over 8 bases. Germline V CDR1 and CDR2: ENHRY, SYGVKD. The junction had 3 bases not matched to a gene; V was cut back by 6 bases and J by 5 bases. The CDR3 loop spans 14 amino acids. The CDR3 nucleotides read TGTGCCATCAGAGCGGGACAGGATAATTCACCCCTCCACTTT. The encoded protein is CAIRAGQDNSPLHF.

The chain combines TRBV24-1 with TRBJ2-7; D uncertain. Per germline, CDR1 KGHDR and CDR2 SFDVKD. The CDR3 has 17 residues. V lost 5 bases, J lost 0 bases, and 19 bases lay in between. The CDR3 DNA reads as TGTGCCACCAGTGCCCCAGTAATAGGCACGAGCTCCTACGAGCAGTACTTC. Amino acids: CATSAPVIGTSSYEQYF.

This clonotype was seen many times. The J gene is TRBJ2-2, the V gene TRBV7-9; D is ambiguous. CDR3 length equals 14 residues. The germline V gene has CDR1 SEHNR and CDR2 FQNEAQ (reference sequence). V lost 6 bases and J lost 8, with 16 bases in between. Here the CDR3 DNA reads TGTGCCAGCAGACCCGCCGGGTCAGGTGGGGAGCTGTTTTTT. This sequence encodes CASRPAGSGGELFF.

This chain joins TRBV2 and TRBJ2-1; tentatively, D is TRBD1 (5 bases). This CDR3 is built from 13 residues. Per the germline V gene, CDR1 is SNHLY and CDR2 is FYNNEI. V dropped 5 bases and J dropped 4 bases, with 9 bases sitting between them. The CDR3 DNA follows: TGTGCCAGCAGTAGAGACAGATACAATGAGCAGTTCTTC. It encodes CASSRDRYNEQFF.

This clonotype occurred many times. Lacking the conserved final phenylalanine or tryptophan, this CDR3 likely reflects a read error. The chain joins TRBV7-3 to TRBJ1-1; no clear D. V was trimmed by 2 bases and J by 1 base, leaving 5 bases between them. The CDR3 covers 13 residues. Germline loops: CDR1 SGHTA, CDR2 FQGTGA. The DNA for the CDR3 is TGTGCCAGCAGCTTATTCCCGAACACTGAAGCTTTCTCT. Translating it yields CASSLFPNTEAFS.

This clonotype has a count of ten or more. This chain links TRBV6-6 with TRBJ2-7, with TRBD1 as a possible D gene (5 bases). Germline-derived CDR1 and CDR2 are MNHNY and SVGAGI (reference sequence). V was shortened by 4 bases and J by 3 bases, with 19 bases between the two germline ends. The CDR3 consists of 16 residues. CDR3 DNA: TGTGCCAGCAGTTCTACGACCCAGGGAACTCACTACGAGCAGTACTTC. It is translated as CASSSTTQGTHYEQYF.

V is TRBV6-4 and J is TRBJ2-5, with D perhaps being TRBD1 or TRBD2 (6 bases each). The CDR3 is 15 amino acids. Germline assignment: CDR1 MRHNA and CDR2 SNTAGT. With 5 bases removed from V and 5 bases from J, the gap between germline ends came to 18 bases. CDR3 sequence: CASSPTPGARETQYF. CDR3 nucleotides: TGTGCCAGCAGTCCAACCCCGGGGGCAAGGGAGACCCAGTACTTC.

In its sample, this clonotype was seen many times. The chain has TRBV10-3 and TRBJ2-7; 7 bases match TRBD2. This CDR3 has 16 residues. Germline values: CDR1 ENHRY, CDR2 SYGVKD. J lost 4 bases, V lost 6 bases, and 15 bases had no gene match. In nucleotides, the CDR3 is TGTGCCATCAGCCCCGAAGCGGGATCGAGGGGTTACGAGCAGTACTTC. Encoded protein: CAISPEAGSRGYEQYF.

The J gene is TRBJ1-1, the V gene TRBV7-9; D uncertain. Deletions cut 6 bases from V and 4 bases from J, with 15 bases between. From germline, CDR1 is SEHNR and CDR2 FQNEAQ (reference sequence). This CDR3 is 14 amino acids long. CDR3 loop: CASSPRRVGTEAFF. The CDR3 coding sequence is TGTGCCAGCAGTCCGAGAAGGGTGGGCACTGAAGCTTTCTTT.

This clonotype appeared many times. CDR3 in DNA: TGCGCCAGCAGCTTTCGGACTCCTAATGAAAAACTGTTTTTT. Protein product: CASSFRTPNEKLFF. This rearrangement joins TRBV5-1 to TRBJ1-4; D call uncertain. Germline values: CDR1 SGHRS, CDR2 YFSETQ. V was clipped by 2 bases and J by 3 bases, with 8 bases between them. There are 14 residues in the CDR3.

The chain couples TRBV20-1 to TRBJ2-1; D is ambiguous. V shed 1 base and J shed 0 bases, with 10 bases lying between them. Germline lookup yields CDR1 DFQATT and CDR2 SNEGSKA (reference sequence). CDR3 length: 15 residues. The CDR3 loop is CSARGAHSSYNEQFF. The CDR3 DNA follows: TGCAGTGCTAGAGGGGCGCATAGCTCCTACAATGAGCAGTTCTTC.

This clonotype showed up just a few times. This chain links TRBV5-6 with TRBJ1-1; maybe TRBD1 (5 bases). V was cut by 1 base and J by 1 base, with 11 bases left in between. Germline CDR1 and CDR2: SGHDT and YYEEEE. The CDR3 covers 15 residues. The CDR3 DNA reads as TGTGCCAGCAGCTTGTGGATCGGGGCGAACACTGAAGCTTTCTTT. Amino acid sequence: CASSLWIGANTEAFF.

In its sample, this clonotype was seen a few times. The chain links TRBV29-1 to TRBJ1-1; the D gene is possibly TRBD1 (6 bases). Germline CDR1 reads SQVTM; CDR2 reads ANQGSEA. The germline V and J ends were trimmed by 1 base and 4 bases, with 13 bases remaining between them. The CDR3 runs 14 residues. CDR3 coding DNA: TGCAGCGTTGAAGTCGGCAGGGGCGGCACTGAAGCTTTCTTT. Its protein product is CSVEVGRGGTEAFF.

This sequence joins TRBV20-1 and TRBJ1-1, with no clear D. CDR1 and CDR2 from the germline V gene are DFQATT and SNEGSKA (reference sequence). Trimming removed 5 bases from V and 1 base from J, with 11 bases in between. CDR3 length: 13 amino acids. In DNA, the CDR3 is TGCAGTGCTGAATGGAACCCGAACACTGAAGCTTTCTTT. Translation: CSAEWNPNTEAFF.

This clonotype was observed many times. The J gene is TRBJ2-3, the V gene TRBV6-6; possible D gene TRBD2, 5 bases. Germline V gives CDR1 MNHNY, CDR2 SVGAGI (reference sequence). Trimming removed 10 bases from V and 1 base from J, with 9 bases in between. The CDR3 has 12 amino acids. The CDR3 spells CATTRGTDTQYF. CDR3 coding DNA: TGTGCCACCACTAGAGGCACAGATACGCAGTATTTT.

At least ten counts were recorded for this clonotype. This chain links TRBV4-2 with TRBJ1-6; D is unresolved. CDR1 and CDR2 from the germline V gene are LGHNA and YNFKEQ. V was trimmed by 1 base and J by 8 bases, leaving 15 bases between them. This CDR3 is built from 16 residues. The CDR3 region is CASSQAKGSDYSPLHF. CDR3 in DNA: TGTGCCAGCAGCCAAGCCAAGGGAAGTGATTATTCACCCCTCCACTTT.

This clonotype was found many times. The V and J genes are TRBV2 and TRBJ2-7; D is perhaps TRBD1 (7 bases). V was cut by 0 bases and J by 2 bases, with 14 bases left in between. CDR1 and CDR2 from the germline V gene are SNHLY and FYNNEI. This CDR3 comprises 16 residues. CDR3: CASSEAEGAVPYEQYF. In DNA form, the CDR3 reads TGTGCCAGCAGTGAAGCGGAGGGGGCAGTCCCCTACGAGCAGTACTTC.

The chain links TRBV29-1 to TRBJ2-6, with TRBD1 matching 8 bases. Looked up from germline, CDR1 is SQVTM and CDR2 is ANQGSEA. This CDR3 is 14 amino acids long. V was clipped by 8 bases and J by 0 bases; unmatched bases: 3. This CDR3 is CSSTGGSGANVLTF. In nucleotides, the CDR3 is TGCAGCTCTACAGGGGGCTCTGGGGCCAACGTCCTGACTTTC.

The chain carries TRBV29-1 and TRBJ2-2; tentatively, D is TRBD1 (6 bases). In germline, CDR1 is SQVTM, CDR2 ANQGSEA. V dropped 6 bases and J dropped 0 bases, with 14 bases sitting between them. This CDR3 region has 15 residues. This CDR3 reads CSVMQAGANTGELFF. CDR3 coding DNA: TGCAGCGTCATGCAGGCAGGGGCGAACACCGGGGAGCTGTTTTTT.

The gene calls are TRBV28 and TRBJ1-4; D not certain. The length of the CDR3 is 14 residues. V was shortened by 6 bases and J by 6 bases, with 14 bases between the two germline ends. Germline V lookup: CDR1 MDHEN, CDR2 SYDVKM. The CDR3 sequence is CASSPEPSDEKLFF. For the CDR3, the DNA is TGTGCCAGCAGCCCTGAACCTTCAGATGAAAAACTGTTTTTT.

The V and J genes are TRBV24-1 and TRBJ1-1; D is possibly TRBD1 (5 bases). Deletions cut 4 bases from V and 7 bases from J, with 12 bases between. This CDR3 comprises 13 residues. CDR1 KGHDR and CDR2 SFDVKD come from the germline V gene. The CDR3 is CATSDTGTLEAFF. The CDR3 DNA sequence: TGTGCCACCAGTGACACCGGGACCCTTGAAGCTTTCTTT.